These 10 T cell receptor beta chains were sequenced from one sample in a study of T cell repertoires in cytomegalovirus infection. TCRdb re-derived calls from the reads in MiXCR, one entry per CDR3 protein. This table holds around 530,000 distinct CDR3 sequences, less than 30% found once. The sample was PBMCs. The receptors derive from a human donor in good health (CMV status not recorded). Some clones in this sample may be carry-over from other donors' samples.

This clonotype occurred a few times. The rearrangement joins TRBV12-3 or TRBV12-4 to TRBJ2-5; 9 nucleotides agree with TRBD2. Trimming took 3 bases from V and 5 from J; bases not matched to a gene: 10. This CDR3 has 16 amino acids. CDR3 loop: CASSFLAGSGMETQYF. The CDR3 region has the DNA TGTGCCAGCAGTTTCCTAGCGGGGTCGGGTATGGAGACCCAGTACTTC.

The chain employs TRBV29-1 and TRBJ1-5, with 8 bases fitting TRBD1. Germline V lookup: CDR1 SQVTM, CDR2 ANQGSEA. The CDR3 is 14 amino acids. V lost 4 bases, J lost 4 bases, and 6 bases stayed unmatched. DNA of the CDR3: TGCAGCGTTGCAATTGGGACAGGTAATCAGCCCCAGCATTTT. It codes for CSVAIGTGNQPQHF.

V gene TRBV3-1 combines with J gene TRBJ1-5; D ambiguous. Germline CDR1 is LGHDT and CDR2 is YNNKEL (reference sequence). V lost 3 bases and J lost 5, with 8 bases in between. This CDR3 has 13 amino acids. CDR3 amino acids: CASSHSGDQPQHF. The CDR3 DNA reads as TGTGCCAGCAGCCACTCCGGAGATCAGCCCCAGCATTTT.

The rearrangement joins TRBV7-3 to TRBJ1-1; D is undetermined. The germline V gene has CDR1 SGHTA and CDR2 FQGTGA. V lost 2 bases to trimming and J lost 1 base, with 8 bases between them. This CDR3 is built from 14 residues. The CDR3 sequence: CASSLGRENTEAFF. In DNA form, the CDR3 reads TGTGCCAGCAGCTTAGGGAGAGAGAACACTGAAGCTTTCTTT.

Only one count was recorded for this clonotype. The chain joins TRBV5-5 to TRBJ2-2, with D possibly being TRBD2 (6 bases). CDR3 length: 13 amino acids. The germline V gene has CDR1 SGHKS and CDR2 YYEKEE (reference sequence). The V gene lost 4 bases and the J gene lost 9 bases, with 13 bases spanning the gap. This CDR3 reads CASSPAGIRELFF. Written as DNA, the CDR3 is TGTGCCAGCAGCCCTGCGGGGATCCGGGAGCTGTTTTTT.

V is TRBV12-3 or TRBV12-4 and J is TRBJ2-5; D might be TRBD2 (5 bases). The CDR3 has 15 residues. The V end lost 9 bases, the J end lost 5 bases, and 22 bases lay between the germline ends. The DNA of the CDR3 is TGTGCCAGTAGCCAAGGAAGGTCTAGCCAGGAGACCCAGTACTTC. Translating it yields CASSQGRSSQETQYF.

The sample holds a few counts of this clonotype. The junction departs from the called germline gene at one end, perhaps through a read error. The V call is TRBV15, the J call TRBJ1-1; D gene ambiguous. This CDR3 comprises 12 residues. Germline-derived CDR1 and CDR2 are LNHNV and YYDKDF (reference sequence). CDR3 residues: CATSFLNAEAFF. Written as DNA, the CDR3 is TGTGCCACCAGTTTTTTGAACGCTGAAGCTTTCTTT.

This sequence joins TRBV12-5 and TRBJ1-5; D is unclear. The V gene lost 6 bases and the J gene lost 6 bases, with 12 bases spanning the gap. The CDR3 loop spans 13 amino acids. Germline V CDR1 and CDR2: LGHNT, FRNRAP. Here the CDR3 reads CASGVTPGQPQHF. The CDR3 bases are TGTGCTAGTGGAGTGACACCTGGTCAGCCCCAGCATTTT. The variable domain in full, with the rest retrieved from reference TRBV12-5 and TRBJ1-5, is DARVTQTPRHKVTEMGQEVTMRCQPILGHNTVFWYRQTMMQGLELLAYFRNRAPLDDSGMPKDRFSAEMPDATLATLKIQPSEPRDSAVYFCASGVTPGQPQHFGDGTRLSIL.

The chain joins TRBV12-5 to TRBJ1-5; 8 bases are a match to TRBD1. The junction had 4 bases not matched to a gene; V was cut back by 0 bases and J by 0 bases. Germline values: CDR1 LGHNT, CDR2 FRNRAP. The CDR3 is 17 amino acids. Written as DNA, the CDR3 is TGTGCTAGTGGTTTGGTAATCGACAGGGGTAGCAATCAGCCCCAGCATTTT. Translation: CASGLVIDRGSNQPQHF.

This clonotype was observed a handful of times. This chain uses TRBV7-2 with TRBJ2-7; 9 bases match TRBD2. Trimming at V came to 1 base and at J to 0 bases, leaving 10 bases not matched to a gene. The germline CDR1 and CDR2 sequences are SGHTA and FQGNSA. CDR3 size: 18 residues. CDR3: CASSLGGRTSANSYEQYF. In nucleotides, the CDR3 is TGTGCCAGCAGCTTAGGAGGAAGGACTAGCGCTAACTCCTACGAGCAGTACTTC. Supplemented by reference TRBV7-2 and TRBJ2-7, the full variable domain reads GAGVSQSPSNKVTEKGKDVELRCDPISGHTALYWYRQSLGQGLEFLIYFQGNSAPDKSGLPSDRFSAERTGGSVSTLTIQRTQQEDSAVYLCASSLGGRTSANSYEQYFGPGTRLTVT.